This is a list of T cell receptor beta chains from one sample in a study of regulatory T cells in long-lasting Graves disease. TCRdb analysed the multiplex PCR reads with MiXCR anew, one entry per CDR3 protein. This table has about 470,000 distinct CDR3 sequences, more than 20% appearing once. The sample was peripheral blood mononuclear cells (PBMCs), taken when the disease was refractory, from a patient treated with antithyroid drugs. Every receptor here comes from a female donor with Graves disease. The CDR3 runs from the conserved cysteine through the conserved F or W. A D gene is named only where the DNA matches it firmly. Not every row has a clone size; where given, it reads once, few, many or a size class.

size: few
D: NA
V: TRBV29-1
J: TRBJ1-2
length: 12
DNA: TGCAGCGTTGACAGGAGCTTGATTGGCTACACCTTC
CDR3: CSVDRSLIGYTF

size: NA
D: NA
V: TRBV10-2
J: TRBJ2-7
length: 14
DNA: TGCGCCAGCAGGGGTCATGGGGGCTCCTACGAGCAGTACTTC
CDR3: CASRGHGGSYEQYF

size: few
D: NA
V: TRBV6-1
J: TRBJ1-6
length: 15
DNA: TGTGCCAGCAGCGGGCAGGGGTCGCTACCCTCACCCCTCCACTTT
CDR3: CASSGQGSLPSPLHF

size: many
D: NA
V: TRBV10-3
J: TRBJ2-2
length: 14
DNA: TGTGCCACACGACCGGGACACGGAGCAGGGGAGCTGTTTTTT
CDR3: CATRPGHGAGELFF

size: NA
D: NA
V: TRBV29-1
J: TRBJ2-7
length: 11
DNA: TGCAGCGTTCTTAGAACCTACGAGCAGTACTTC
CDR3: CSVLRTYEQYF

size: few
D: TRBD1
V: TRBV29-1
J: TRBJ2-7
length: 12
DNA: TGCAGCGTTGGGCAGGGGGCCGTTGAGCAGTACTTC
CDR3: CSVGQGAVEQYF

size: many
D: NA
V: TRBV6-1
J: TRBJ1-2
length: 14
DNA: TGTGCCTGGCGGGTCACCTATTCTAACTATGGCTACACCTTC
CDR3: CAWRVTYSNYGYTF

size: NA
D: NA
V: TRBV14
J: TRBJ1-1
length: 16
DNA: TGTGCCAGCAGCCAAGATCGAGGGGGTCTGAACACTGAAGCTTTCTTT
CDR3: CASSQDRGGLNTEAFF

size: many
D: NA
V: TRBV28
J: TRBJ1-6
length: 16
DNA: TGTGCCAGCAGTTCCCCAGGGGAAGAACCAAATTCACCCCTCCACTTT
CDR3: CASSSPGEEPNSPLHF

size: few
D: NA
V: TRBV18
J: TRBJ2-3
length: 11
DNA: TGTGCCAGCTCAAAGACAGATACGCAGTATTTT
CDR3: CASSKTDTQYF

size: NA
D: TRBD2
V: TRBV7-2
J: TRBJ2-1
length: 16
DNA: TGTGCCAGCAGCTCCTCTAGCGGACTCACCCCGGTCGAGCAGTTCTTC
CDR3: CASSSSSGLTPVEQFF

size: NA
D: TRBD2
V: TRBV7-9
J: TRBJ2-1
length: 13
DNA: TGTGCCAGCCTAGCGGGAGGGCCGAGTGAGCAGTTCTTC
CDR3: CASLAGGPSEQFF

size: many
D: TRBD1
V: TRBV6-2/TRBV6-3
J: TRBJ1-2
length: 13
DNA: TGTGCCAGCAGTGAATTCAGGGGGCAAGGCTACACCTTC
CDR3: CASSEFRGQGYTF

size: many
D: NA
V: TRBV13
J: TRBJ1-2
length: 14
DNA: TGTGCCAGCAGCCTCAAGGCCCGGGGCTATGGCTACACCTTC
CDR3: CASSLKARGYGYTF